A selection of T cell receptor beta chains follows, all from one sample in a study of post-analysis software for immune sequencing data. TCRdb re-analysed the PCR reads in MiXCR, keeping a single row per CDR3 protein. Of about 260,000 distinct CDR3 sequences detected, less than 40% appear once; the ten largest clones hold roughly 4.8%. The sample taken for sequencing was blood. The receptors derive from a girl aged 10-17 years with multiple sclerosis. Each CDR3 is given with its conserved first and last residue. Fields, in order: J gene, V gene, clone size, D gene, CDR3 DNA, CDR3 protein. The D gene is left open where the match is weak. Clone size is stated in some rows and not others, as once, few, many or a class when expanded.

TRBJ1-1 | TRBV7-2 | many | - | TGTGCCAGCAGCTTATACAGGTACGCTGAAGCTTTCTTT | CASSLYRYAEAFF
TRBJ2-5 | TRBV12-3/TRBV12-4 | few | - | TGTGCCAGCAGTTTCCTAGCACAGGAGACCCAGTACTTC | CASSFLAQETQYF
TRBJ2-3 | TRBV7-9 | - | TRBD1 | TGTGCCAGCAGTTTATCAGGGGGCCGTCGCTTCACAGATACGCAGTATTTT | CASSLSGGRRFTDTQYF
TRBJ2-5 | TRBV20-1 | - | - | TGCAGTGCTAGCGCGGACAGTTATACCCAAGAGACCCAGTACTTC | CSASADSYTQETQYF
TRBJ2-5 | TRBV6-6 | many | TRBD1 | TGTGCCACCCTGGCCACAGGGGACAACCAAGAGACCCAGTACTTC | CATLATGDNQETQYF
TRBJ1-6 | TRBV6-2/TRBV6-3 | many | TRBD1 | TGTGCCAGCAGTTGGACAGGGGGCTCCTATAATTCACCCCTCCACTTT | CASSWTGGSYNSPLHF
TRBJ2-3 | TRBV7-9 | few | - | TGTGTCAGCAGCCTACGGGACCCCAGTGCTACGCAGTATTTT | CVSSLRDPSATQYF
TRBJ1-2 | TRBV9 | many | - | TGTGCCAGCAGCCCTAACCCCACCAGGGCAGGCTACACCTTC | CASSPNPTRAGYTF
TRBJ1-1 | TRBV3-1 | - | - | TGTGCCAGCAGCCAAGATAACCAGGGTGAAGCTTTCTTT | CASSQDNQGEAFF
TRBJ1-2 | TRBV19 | - | - | TGTGCCAGTAGTATTTCGCGGGGGGCATACTATGGCTACACCTTC | CASSISRGAYYGYTF
TRBJ1-1 | TRBV7-2 | - | TRBD1 | TGTGCCAGCAGAGATGGGACAGGGATTCGGAACACTGAAGCTTTCTTT | CASRDGTGIRNTEAFF
TRBJ2-3 | TRBV7-9 | few | - | TGTGCCAGCAGCAACCTGGGGGGGGGCCCCAGCACAGATACGCAGTATTTT | CASSNLGGGPSTDTQYF
TRBJ2-3 | TRBV7-2 | many | TRBD2 | TGTGCCAGCAGCGGACTAGCGGCCCGCACAGATACGCAGTATTTT | CASSGLAARTDTQYF
TRBJ2-1 | TRBV5-1 | many | TRBD2 | TGCGCCAGCAGCTTGGAAGGGGACTACTCCTACAATGAGCAGTTCTTC | CASSLEGDYSYNEQFF
TRBJ2-5 | TRBV29-1 | many | TRBD2 | TGCAGCGCTAGCGGGAGATATGTAGAGACCCAGTACTTC | CSASGRYVETQYF
TRBJ2-5 | TRBV10-2 | - | - | TGCGCCAGCAGTGGGACCTCCTCCAGGACCCAGTACTTC | CASSGTSSRTQYF
TRBJ1-2 | TRBV20-1 | - | - | TGCAGTGCTAGAGATCACGACAGATCTAACTATGGCTACACCTTC | CSARDHDRSNYGYTF
TRBJ2-7 | TRBV20-1 | few | - | TGCAGTGCTAGAGGGGCGGGACTCCGTCACGAGCAGTACTTC | CSARGAGLRHEQYF
TRBJ1-1 | TRBV29-1 | few | - | TGCAGCGTTGCCCGGGGGACTGAAGCTTTCTTT | CSVARGTEAFF
TRBJ1-4 | TRBV7-8 | - | - | TGTGCCAGCAGCTCCTCGTACACTAATGAAAAACTGTTTTTT | CASSSSYTNEKLFF
TRBJ2-3 | TRBV27 | - | - | TGTGCCAGCAGTAACACCGACCGCACAGATACGCAGTATTTT | CASSNTDRTDTQYF
TRBJ2-1 | TRBV7-2 | few | TRBD1 | TGTGCCGGCAGCAACCGGGACAGGGACAATGAGCAGTTCTTC | CAGSNRDRDNEQFF
TRBJ2-2 | TRBV5-1 | - | - | TGCGCCAGCAGCTTGGGAGGGGCACGGGACCGGGAGCTGTTTTTT | CASSLGGARDRELFF